This T cell receptor beta chain was sequenced during a study of tumor and adjacent non-tumor tissue in lung cancer. Study-level information: About 4.17 million productive TCRbeta reads were obtained per sample on average. General study findings and limits: Shorter survival was associated with higher TCR diversity in tumors. Significantly higher TCR diversity was found in tumor than normal lung. Top 100 clones took a larger repertoire share in normal lung.

No cell sorting was done before RNA was extracted from the tissue. The normal lung tissue was taken more than 3 cm from the tumor edge. Three rounds of nested PCR, following a modified ARM-PCR protocol, produced the TCRbeta library. TCRdb re-called the multiplex PCR reads with MiXCR, one entry per CDR3 protein. The table has almost 75,000 distinct CDR3 sequences, approximately 71% seen once. The CDR3 loop spans 18 amino acids. The V segment lost 8 bases and the J segment 8 bases; nucleotides outside the gene matches: 18. This clonotype was detected once. Its antigen is unidentified. This sequence originates from a woman aged 45 to 65 with non-small cell lung cancer. This chain connects TRBV12-3 or TRBV12-4 to TRBJ2-1; 13 bases fit TRBD2. The sample was distant non-tumor lung tissue. The CDR3 protein is CASGQLRPGLAGLHEQFF. The CDR3 DNA is TGTGCCAGCGGGCAACTACGTCCGGGACTAGCGGGACTCCATGAGCAGTTCTTC.